This T cell receptor beta chain was sequenced during a study of blood T cell repertoires in COVID-19. Looking at the study overall: There were acute and convalescent COVID-19 samples, and they came from the United States, Italy and Spain.

Repertoires were generated with immunoSEQ multiplex PCR, while TCRdb's copy carries only in-frame clones and drops some. The sample holds about 70,000 clones; approximately 85% are singletons and the top ten take roughly a third. This CDR3 spans 15 amino acids. J gave up 10 bases and V 5 bases, and 10 bases lay outside the gene matches. Germline CDR1 MNHEY, CDR2 SVGEGT. The source is a woman of 80 years or more with active or convalescent COVID-19. Sequencing was performed on peripheral blood. This chain joins TRBV6-2 or TRBV6-3 and TRBJ1-6, with 8 bases identical to TRBD1. Written as DNA, the CDR3 is TGTGCCAGCAGTCCGCGAGGACAGGGAGTATCACCCCTCCACTTT. Translation gives CASSPRGQGVSPLHF.